One T cell receptor beta chain is described in this entry. The V end was cut by 0 bases, the J end by 2 bases, with 5 bases between. The CDR3 extends over 14 amino acids. Germline lookup yields CDR1 LNHDA and CDR2 SQIVND (reference sequence). The TCR beta repertoire was assessed by survey-level immunoSEQ sequencing. The protocol was immunoSEQ multiplex PCR, while the TCRdb copy is restricted to in-frame clones and leaves out a portion. The sample contains about 68,000 clones, roughly 95% of which appear only once. The sequencing input was PBMCs. This receptor was taken from a man aged 40-55 years with rheumatoid arthritis. V usage is TRBV19 and J usage is TRBJ1-5; D not resolved. CDR3 sequence: CASSIEGGNQPQHF. The CDR3 region has the DNA TGTGCCAGTAGTATAGAGGGTGGCAATCAGCCCCAGCATTTT.